This T cell receptor beta chain was captured in a study of blood T cell repertoires in COVID-19. Study information: COVID-19 samples, acute and convalescent, were from the United States, Italy and Spain. Sources were T cells, B-cell-depleted T cells, or PBMCs; the material itself was cDNA or gDNA.

Data came from immunoSEQ multiplex PCR; TCRdb stores just in-frame clones and leaves some out. The sample gives fewer than 110,000 clones, approximately 84% of which show up once; about 4% is in the top ten. V lost 9 bases, J lost 6 bases, and 12 bases stayed unmatched. Germline CDR1 is LNHDA and CDR2 is SQIVND (reference sequence). The CDR3 loop spans 14 amino acids. The sequence came from a human donor in a cohort sampled during active COVID-19. The sample taken for sequencing was peripheral blood. The chain has TRBV19 and TRBJ1-1, with 8 bases matching TRBD1. CDR3 residues: CASQPGQVNAEAFF. CDR3 DNA: TGTGCCAGCCAACCGGGACAGGTAAACGCTGAAGCTTTCTTT. Complete variable domain (other parts from reference TRBV19 and TRBJ1-1): DGGITQSPKYLFRKEGQNVTLSCEQNLNHDAMYWYRQDPGQGLRLIYYSQIVNDFQKGDIAEGYSVSREKKESFPLTVTSAQKNPTAFYLCASQPGQVNAEAFFGQGTRLTVV.